This TCR beta chain originates from a study of memory CD4+ T cells and cytomegalovirus serostatus (dated by TCRdb to the late 2010s). At the level of the whole study: A total of some 35 healthy Belgian adults, of whom 9 were CMV seropositive and about 25 were CMV seronegative, were included in the cohort. CD4+ memory TCRbeta repertoires of a Belgian cohort with known cytomegalovirus serostatus were sequenced in order to replicate a published TCR-based CMV serostatus classifier.

Turning to this clone: The antigen this receptor binds is unknown. Per-base quality was not reported, and no clone a single base away is much larger than it.

Single viable CD3+CD4+CD8-CD45RO+ cells were sorted as memory CD4+ T cells on a FACSAria II. CMV serostatus was assessed using a Roche Elecsys assay, by which serum IgG against CMV pp150, pp28, p38 and p52 was detected. Following thawing, total CD4+ T cells were enriched through positive selection using CD4 magnetic microbeads. The samples came from a different study that was designed specifically to examine the CD4+ T cell memory repertoire. Peripheral blood mononuclear cells were isolated and cryopreserved according to standard operating procedures, and serum was stored at -80 degrees C. CD3-PerCP (BW264/56), CD4-APC (RPA-T4), CD45RO-PE (UCHT1) and CD8-Pacific Orange (3B5) antibodies were used for staining, and non-viable cells were excluded with Sytox blue. The Quick-DNA Microprep Kit was used to extract genomic DNA from the sorted cells. Amplification of TCRbeta DNA was done with the immunoSEQ hsTCRbeta kit, following the protocol from the manufacturer. An Illumina MiSeq instrument was used to sequence the TCRbeta libraries. In the original analysis: Once out-of-frame sequences had been removed, 2,204,828 distinct TCRbeta sequences were left, which works out to an average of roughly 70,000 per individual. Each individual was scored according to the count of 164 previously reported CMV-associated TCRbeta sequences and the total productive distinct TCRbeta count. A beta-binomial model was reimplemented in Python, and scikit-learn random forests with default parameters were trained on US cohort data. Classifier performance on the Belgian cohort was summarized as median AUC with percentile confidence intervals calculated over 10,000 bootstrap iterations. The immuneACCESS repertoire file appears here via TCRdb, limited to in-frame rearrangements. These files lack a portion of the clones; in checked studies, under half of the deficit traces to unresolved V genes, and the cause of the others is not known. V and J calls and clone size come straight from that table; D and trimming were deduced from the DNA. Across this sample there are 45,000 to 65,000 clones, with about 80% seen only once. 1.3% to 1.5% of the sample is held by the ten biggest clonotypes.

Study-wide findings and limitations: Only CD4+CD45RO+ memory cells were sequenced, in contrast to the original study, which included naive and memory CD4+ and CD8+ populations. The original-framework classifier achieved a median bootstrapped AUC of 0.95 with a 95% CI of 0.76-1.00 on the Belgian cohort. The results were interpreted as suggesting that the CMV-associated TCR signature is largely present in the CD4+ memory repertoire. Among the 160 or so previously reported CMV-associated TCRbeta sequences, 67 showed up in the CD4+ memory repertoires, with each one found in between one and five individuals. For CMV serostatus prediction, a median bootstrapped AUC of 0.95 was reached with the original framework, and a median bootstrapped AUC of about 0.9 was reached with a US-trained random forest.

The receptor's source is an adult in good health and CMV-seropositive. Sample: memory CD4+ T cells from blood.

The sequenced DNA: TGCAGCGTTGGGGGAGGCATGAACACTGAAGCTTTCTTT. Its product reads: CSVGGGMNTEAFF. The sequence joins TRBV29-1 to TRBJ1-1; a confident D gene designation cannot be given. The CDR1 and CDR2 encoded by the germline V gene are SQVTM and ANQGSEA. V drops 4 bases and J drops 0 bases, leaving 9 bases in between. From the cysteine up to the phenylalanine, the CDR3 has a length of 13 residues. This entry keeps only the CDR3 DNA: 39 bases, framed from base 1.